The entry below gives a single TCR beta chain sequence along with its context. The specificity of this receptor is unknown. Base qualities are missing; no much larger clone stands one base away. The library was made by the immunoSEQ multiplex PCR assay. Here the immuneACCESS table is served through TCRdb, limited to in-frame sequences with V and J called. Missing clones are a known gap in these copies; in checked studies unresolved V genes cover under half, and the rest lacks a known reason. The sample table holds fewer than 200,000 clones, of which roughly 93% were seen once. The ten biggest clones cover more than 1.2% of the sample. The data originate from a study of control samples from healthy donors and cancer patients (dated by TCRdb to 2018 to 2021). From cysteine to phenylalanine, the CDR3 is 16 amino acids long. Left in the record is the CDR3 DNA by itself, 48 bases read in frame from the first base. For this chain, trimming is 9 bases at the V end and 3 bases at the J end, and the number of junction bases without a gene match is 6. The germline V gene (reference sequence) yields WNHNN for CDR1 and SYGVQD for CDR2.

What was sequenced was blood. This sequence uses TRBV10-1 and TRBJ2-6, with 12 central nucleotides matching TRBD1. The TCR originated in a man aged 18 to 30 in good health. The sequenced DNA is TGCGCCAGTGGGGGACAGGGGGCTATTGGGGCCAACGTCCTGACTTTC. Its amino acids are CASGGQGAIGANVLTF.